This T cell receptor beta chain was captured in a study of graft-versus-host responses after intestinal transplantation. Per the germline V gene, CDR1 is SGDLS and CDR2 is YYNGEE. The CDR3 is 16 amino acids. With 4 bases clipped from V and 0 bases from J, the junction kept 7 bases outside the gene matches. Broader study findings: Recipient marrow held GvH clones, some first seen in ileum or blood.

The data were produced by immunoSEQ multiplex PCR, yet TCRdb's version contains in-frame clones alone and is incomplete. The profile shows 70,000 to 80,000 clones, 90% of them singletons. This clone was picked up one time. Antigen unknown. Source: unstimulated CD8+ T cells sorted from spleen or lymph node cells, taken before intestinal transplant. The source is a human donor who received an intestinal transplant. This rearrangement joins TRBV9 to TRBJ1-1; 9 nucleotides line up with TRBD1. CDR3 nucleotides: TGTGCCAGCAGCTCAAGGACAGGGGTGGTGAACACTGAAGCTTTCTTT. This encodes CASSSRTGVVNTEAFF. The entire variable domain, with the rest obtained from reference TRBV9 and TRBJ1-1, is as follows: DSGVTQTPKHLITATGQRVTLRCSPRSGDLSVYWYQQSLDQGLQFLIQYYNGEERAKGNILERFSAQQFPDLHSELNLSSLELGDSALYFCASSSRTGVVNTEAFFGQGTRLTVV.